Detailed here is one T cell receptor (beta chain). Its specificity is unknown. The CDR3 spans 15 residues. The V and J ends lost 5 bases and 0 bases respectively, with 10 bases between them. The germline gives CDR1 SEHNR, CDR2 FQNEAQ (reference sequence). The entry originates in a study of a mutant IDH1 vaccine in newly diagnosed glioma. As for the study in general: Treated patients, averaging roughly 44 years, were roughly 60% male and about 40% female. Therapy received beforehand was radiotherapy, temozolomide, or both, with most patients given both.

Assay: immunoSEQ multiplex PCR; the TCRdb copy retains only in-frame clones and omits some. This sample yields some 50,000 clones, of which 65% are seen a single time; 4.8% belongs to the top ten. Time point given: week 47, end of study. The content of each vaccine dose was 300 ug of mutant IDH1 20-mer peptide, and topical imiquimod accompanied it. Study-wide findings and caveats: Immune responses induced by vaccination arose in about 93% of the patients.

The sequence was collected from a man aged 40-49 years with glioma. Some clones in this sample may be carry-over from other donors' samples. The specimen was peripheral blood mononuclear cells (PBMCs), collected from a glioma patient whose treatment included an IDH1 peptide vaccine. The chain recombines TRBV7-9 with TRBJ2-2; a possible D gene is TRBD1 (6 bases). CDR3 residues: CASSPRDTNTGELFF. The CDR3, as DNA: TGTGCCAGCAGCCCACGGGACACGAACACCGGGGAGCTGTTTTTT.